This T cell receptor (beta chain) emerged from a study of response to subunit inactivated influenza vaccine. There are a few counts of this clonotype. One entry per CDR3 protein results from TCRdb running MiXCR on the RT-PCR reads. The sample yields under 750,000 distinct CDR3 sequences, about an eighth seen once. The CDR3 has 15 residues. V lost 0 bases to trimming and J lost 7 bases, with 14 bases between them. CDR1 is SGHTA and CDR2 is FQGNSA in the germline V gene. The chain links TRBV7-2 to TRBJ2-3; the D gene could be TRBD1 or TRBD2 (5 bases each). The clonotype was recovered from a man in his fifties or sixties who received an inactivated influenza vaccine. The source was PBMCs from blood, collected on the day of vaccination. DNA for the CDR3: TGTGCCAGCAGCTTAGCGGGGGTGGTCAGAAATACGCAGTATTTT. Residues: CASSLAGVVRNTQYF.